The 19 T cell receptor beta chains below all came from one sample that was sequenced in a study of T cells in localized non-small cell lung cancer. Generated by immunoSEQ multiplex PCR, the TCRdb table keeps only in-frame clones and is missing some. Of approximately 100,000 clones listed, roughly 91% were seen once; the top ten hold 4.1%. Sequenced here: PBMCs, sampled before any cancer treatment. Every receptor here comes from a woman aged 35 to 70 with stage II squamous cell lung carcinoma.

The chain employs TRBV10-3 and TRBJ2-7; TRBD2 matches at 9 bases. Unmatched junction bases numbered 6, after V lost 10 bases and J lost 5 bases. The CDR3 totals 12 residues. Germline V lookup: CDR1 ENHRY, CDR2 SYGVKD. CDR3 sequence reads: CATRAGGHEQYF. CDR3 sequence (DNA): TGTGCCACCCGAGCGGGAGGCCACGAGCAGTACTTC.

This sequence joins TRBV7-9 and TRBJ1-6, with unresolved D. This CDR3 comprises 17 residues. V was trimmed by 2 bases and J by 5 bases, leaving 16 bases between them. Per germline, CDR1 SEHNR and CDR2 FQNEAQ (reference sequence). CDR3 sequence (DNA): TGTGCCAGCAGCTTAAAGGGTCAAGGTTACCATAATTCACCCCTCCACTTT. Protein sequence: CASSLKGQGYHNSPLHF.

Of note for this clone: Other DNA sequences from this sample encode an identical CDR3 as well. The J gene is TRBJ1-2, the V gene TRBV10-2; D is undetermined. The CDR3 contains 12 residues. Germline-derived CDR1 and CDR2 are WSHSY and SAAADI. The V end lost 2 bases, the J end lost 5 bases, and 6 bases lay between the germline ends. For the CDR3, the DNA is TGCGCCAGCAGTGAGAGCGGGTATGGCTACACCTTC. Protein product: CASSESGYGYTF.

V gene TRBV5-1 combines with J gene TRBJ2-7; unclear D gene. This CDR3 contains 13 residues. V was pared by 0 bases and J by 3 bases, with 7 bases between. The germline gives CDR1 SGHRS, CDR2 YFSETQ. The CDR3 nucleotides are TGCGCCAGCAGCTTGGCGGCGGACTACGAGCAGTACTTC. This sequence encodes CASSLAADYEQYF.

The V call is TRBV5-6, the J call TRBJ1-1, with a tentative D call TRBD1 (5 bases). The CDR3 is 17 amino acids. V dropped 0 bases and J dropped 2 bases, with 17 bases sitting between them. Germline V gene lookup returns CDR1 SGHDT and CDR2 YYEEEE. The CDR3 DNA follows: TGTGCCAGCAGCTTGGCGGCAATTTGGACATTTAACACTGAAGCTTTCTTT. Its translation: CASSLAAIWTFNTEAFF.

About this clone: Germline and junction disagree at one end, which may indicate a read error. Different DNA sequences within this sample yield the same CDR3. This rearrangement joins TRBV5-6 to TRBJ1-3; no firm D call. Germline lookup yields CDR1 SGHDT and CDR2 YYEEEE. The CDR3 totals 14 residues. CDR3 protein: CASSFWNSGNTIYF. Written as DNA, the CDR3 is TGCGCCAGCAGCTTTTGGAACTCTGGAAACACCATATATTTT.

The rearrangement joins TRBV7-6 to TRBJ1-3; D unclear. The CDR3 extends over 13 amino acids. The germline gives CDR1 SGHVS, CDR2 FNYEAQ. V gave up 5 bases and J gave up 8 bases, with 13 bases separating them. Written as DNA, the CDR3 is TGTGCCAGCAGCATAGGGTTTTCGGACACCATATATTTT. Residues: CASSIGFSDTIYF.

The chain joins TRBV27 to TRBJ1-5; possibly TRBD1 for D (6 bases). V was trimmed by 6 bases and J by 0 bases, leaving 12 bases between them. CDR3 size: 15 residues. Looked up from germline, CDR1 is MNHEY and CDR2 is SMNVEV (reference sequence). This CDR3 reads CASRKSGDSNQPQHF. CDR3 nucleotide sequence: TGTGCCAGCAGGAAATCAGGGGATAGCAATCAGCCCCAGCATTTT.

V usage is TRBV7-6 and J usage is TRBJ2-2; 7 bases are shared with TRBD2. The CDR3 sequence is 15 residues long. The V and J ends lost 4 bases and 4 bases, in that order; junction bases with no gene match: 6. Germline assignment: CDR1 SGHVS and CDR2 FNYEAQ. The CDR3 region is CASSSAGLSTGELFF. Here the CDR3 DNA reads TGTGCCAGCAGCTCAGCGGGATTAAGCACCGGGGAGCTGTTTTTT. The full variable domain, its missing parts supplied by reference TRBV7-6 and TRBJ2-2, is GAGVSQSPRYKVTKRGQDVALRCDPISGHVSLYWYRQALGQGPEFLTYFNYEAQQDKSGLPNDRFSAERPEGSISTLTIQRTEQRDSAMYRCASSSAGLSTGELFFGEGSRLTVL.

The chain carries TRBV5-8 and TRBJ1-5; D is unresolved. This CDR3 has 14 residues. Germline V gives CDR1 SGHTS, CDR2 YDEGEE. Trimming pared 3 bases from V and 6 bases from J, leaving 13 bases between. The CDR3 DNA is TGTGCCAGCAGCTATGATGGGATTCCTCAGCCCCAGCATTTT. Encoded protein: CASSYDGIPQPQHF. Variable domain in full (rest from reference TRBV5-8 and TRBJ1-5): EAGVTQSPTHLIKTRGQQATLRCSPISGHTSVYWYQQALGLGLQFLLWYDEGEERNRGNFPPRFSGRQFPNYSSELNVNALELEDSALYLCASSYDGIPQPQHFGDGTRLSIL.

The chain has TRBV5-6 and TRBJ1-2; D unresolved. The CDR3 has 11 residues. V was trimmed by 6 bases and J by 3 bases, leaving 6 bases between them. Germline loops: CDR1 SGHDT, CDR2 YYEEEE. CDR3 DNA: TGTGCCAGCAAGGATCACTATGGCTACACCTTC. This gives the protein CASKDHYGYTF.

The CDR3 sequence: CASRGGQAYHNSPLHF. Written as DNA, the CDR3 is TGTGCCAGTAGAGGGGGACAGGCCTATCATAATTCACCCCTCCACTTT. The rearrangement joins TRBV19 to TRBJ1-6, with 8 bases that match TRBD1. The CDR3 is 16 residues long. J lost 5 bases, V lost 6 bases, and 9 bases had no gene match. The germline CDR1 and CDR2 sequences are LNHDA and SQIVND (reference sequence).

The V gene is TRBV2, the J gene TRBJ2-7, with unresolved D. The CDR3 loop spans 14 amino acids. Germline values: CDR1 SNHLY, CDR2 FYNNEI. V was clipped by 6 bases and J by 1 base, with 13 bases between them. DNA for the CDR3: TGTGCCAGCAGGGGCCACGGAGCGTCCTACGAGCAGTACTTC. Protein: CASRGHGASYEQYF. The variable domain in full, with the rest retrieved from reference TRBV2 and TRBJ2-7, is EPEVTQTPSHQVTQMGQEVILRCVPISNHLYFYWYRQILGQKVEFLVSFYNNEISEKSEIFDDQFSVERPDGSNFTLKIRSTKLEDSAMYFCASRGHGASYEQYFGPGTRLTVT.

V and J are TRBV29-1 and TRBJ1-1; TRBD1 might be the D (5 bases). The V end lost 7 bases, the J end lost 5 bases, and 26 bases lay between the germline ends. This CDR3 comprises 16 residues. CDR1 and CDR2 from the germline V gene are SQVTM and ANQGSEA. CDR3 amino acids: CSARGLGLRMGTEAFF. The CDR3 bases are TGCAGCGCTCGCGGGTTGGGACTGAGGATGGGTACTGAAGCTTTCTTT.

The rearrangement links TRBV28 to TRBJ1-1, with a weak D call TRBD1 (6 bases). Trimming took 10 bases from V and 8 from J, leaving 23 bases between them. Looked up from germline, CDR1 is MDHEN and CDR2 is SYDVKM. The CDR3 consists of 14 residues. As DNA, the CDR3 is TGTGCCACCTACCCCTCTGGGGGCGAGCGGGAAGCTTTCTTT. Its protein is CATYPSGGEREAFF.

The rearrangement joins TRBV27 to TRBJ1-5, with a possible D match to TRBD1 (5 bases). Trimming pared 5 bases from V and 6 bases from J, leaving 11 bases between. Germline V gives CDR1 MNHEY, CDR2 SMNVEV (reference sequence). The CDR3 totals 13 residues. For the CDR3, the DNA is TGTGCCAGCAGTCCAGGGATACGTCAGCCCCAGCATTTT. This codes for CASSPGIRQPQHF.

The chain has TRBV7-9 and TRBJ2-7, with 7 bases fitting TRBD1. The CDR3 runs 15 residues. Germline V gives CDR1 SEHNR, CDR2 FQNEAQ (reference sequence). V dropped 4 bases and J dropped 1; count of bases not matched to a gene: 7. The CDR3 loop is CASSSRDSKSYEQYF. The CDR3 bases are TGTGCCAGCAGCTCTAGGGACAGCAAATCCTACGAGCAGTACTTC.

The chain is built from TRBV6-1 and TRBJ1-5; D remains ambiguous. Germline-derived CDR1 and CDR2 are MNHNS and SASEGT. Trimming cost V 2 bases and J 7 bases, with 6 bases left between them. The CDR3 covers 12 residues. CDR3 amino acids: CASSESGQPQHF. The CDR3 nucleotides read TGTGCCAGCAGTGAAAGTGGACAGCCCCAGCATTTT.

The chain links TRBV25-1 to TRBJ2-5, with TRBD2 matching 9 bases. This CDR3 is built from 13 residues. V gave up 5 bases and J gave up 3 bases; unmatched junction bases: 1. Per the germline V gene, CDR1 is MGHDK and CDR2 is SYGVNS. In nucleotides, the CDR3 is TGTGCCAGCAGTAGACTAGCGGAAGAGACCCAGTACTTC. Translating gives CASSRLAEETQYF.